This T cell receptor beta chain is drawn from a study of T cells in Graves' hyperthyroidism and ophthalmopathy. RNA transcripts provided the source from which TCR beta CDR3 regions were amplified. The TCR CDR3 was amplified in a first-round RT-PCR using the HTBI primer set. TCRdb passed the multiplex PCR reads through MiXCR, listing each CDR3 protein once. The sample lists 350,000 to 400,000 distinct CDR3 sequences; roughly 13% were seen once. Germline CDR1 reads GTSNPN; CDR2 reads SVGIG (reference sequence). V lost 2 bases and J 7 bases, leaving 15 bases between the germline ends. CDR3 length: 15 amino acids. Stability of Graves' hyperthyroidism was defined as absent ophthalmopathy progression within 18 months.

Sequenced material: blood. The TCR comes from a woman aged 55-75 years with Graves' hyperthyroidism. This chain links TRBV30 with TRBJ1-6; D is perhaps TRBD1 (5 bases). CDR3 bases: TGTGCCTGGAGTCGAGTCTGGGGGGAAAATTCACCCCTCCACTTT. Its translation: CAWSRVWGENSPLHF.